The 7 T cell receptor beta chains given below trace back to one sample, sequenced in a study of blood T cell repertoires in COVID-19. The method was immunoSEQ multiplex PCR; TCRdb's version includes in-frame clones alone and lacks a portion of them. The sample lists about 240,000 clones, 75% to 90% seen once, with less than 4% in the top ten. The sample comprised PBMCs or T cells enriched from blood (not recorded which). The origin of the receptors is a woman aged 40 to 50 with acute COVID-19.

This clone has just one count. The CDR3 nucleotides read TGTGCCAGTAAGGTCGCGGGGGGTAGGAACTATGGCTACACCTTC. This encodes CASKVAGGRNYGYTF. The chain recombines TRBV19 with TRBJ1-2; D perhaps matches TRBD1 (5 bases). Germline V gene sequence: CDR1 LNHDA, CDR2 SQIVND (reference sequence). CDR3 size: 15 residues. The V end was cut by 7 bases, the J end by 2 bases, with 17 bases between.

This sequence joins TRBV21-1 and TRBJ2-5; the table assigns TRBD2, which was not confirmed against the DNA. TRBV21-1 is a pseudogene segment. The CDR3 totals 15 residues. CDR3 region: CASSNRGGGIGTQYF. The CDR3 nucleotides are TGTGCCAGCAGCAATCGTGGCGGGGGGATAGGGACCCAGTACTTC.

This clone was seen only once. The chain recombines TRBV11-2 with TRBJ2-2; 15 bases are shared with TRBD2. This CDR3 spans 17 amino acids. The germline CDR1 and CDR2 sequences are SGHAT and FQNNGV. Unmatched junction bases numbered 6, after V lost 5 bases and J lost 5 bases. The CDR3 sequence: CASSQGLAGGRTGELFF. The CDR3 nucleotides read TGTGCCAGCAGCCAGGGACTAGCGGGAGGTCGAACCGGGGAGCTGTTTTTT.

The gene calls are TRBV4-1 and TRBJ1-1; D gene uncertain. CDR3 length: 15 amino acids. The germline V gene has CDR1 MGHRA and CDR2 YSYEKL. Trimming took off 0 bases at V and 3 bases at J, with 11 bases between the two ends. The CDR3 region has the DNA TGCGCCAGCAGCCAAGACCCTCCAGGCGACACTGAAGCTTTCTTT. Protein product: CASSQDPPGDTEAFF.

The J gene is TRBJ2-2, the V gene TRBV4-1, with 9 bases that match TRBD2. CDR3 length equals 16 residues. CDR1 MGHRA and CDR2 YSYEKL come from the germline V gene. V lost 1 base and J lost 5; bases outside the gene matches: 5. The CDR3 coding sequence is TGCGCCAGCAGCCAAGTATTAGCGGGAGTTACCGGGGAGCTGTTTTTT. This sequence encodes CASSQVLAGVTGELFF.

In its sample, this clone was seen a few times. The V call is TRBV2, the J call TRBJ2-1, with TRBD2 identical over 9 bases. The V and J ends lost 0 bases and 6 bases, in that order; junction bases with no gene match: 9. Germline loops: CDR1 SNHLY, CDR2 FYNNEI. This CDR3 spans 17 amino acids. The CDR3 DNA follows: TGTGCCAGCAGTGAAGCTCGGGTAGCGGGAGTTCTCAATGAGCAGTTCTTC. Translating gives CASSEARVAGVLNEQFF.

This chain links TRBV6-5 with TRBJ2-7; TRBD1 aligns across 7 bases. The V gene end was trimmed by 5 bases and the J gene end by 1 base; junction bases not matched to a gene: 5. Germline lookup yields CDR1 MNHEY and CDR2 SVGAGI. CDR3 length: 14 amino acids. CDR3 loop: CASSIDRESYEQYF. CDR3 DNA: TGTGCCAGCAGTATAGACAGGGAATCCTACGAGCAGTACTTC.